This TCR beta chain was retrieved from a study of CD8 T cells in Susac syndrome. The germline CDR1 and CDR2 sequences are KGHDR and SFDVKD. Trimming stripped 9 bases from V and 1 base from J, with 9 bases between. The CDR3 is 13 amino acids. CD8+ and CD4+ T cells circulating in blood were sequenced for TCR beta. In contrast to the negatively isolated CD8+ and CD4+ T cells, TEMRA cells were FACS-enriched. A quantity of about 0.45 to 1 ug RNA underwent reverse transcription using random hexamers. TCRdb reprocessed the immunoSEQ multiplex PCR reads via MiXCR and lists one record per CDR3 protein. The sample carries a few hundred thousand distinct CDR3 sequences, around 92% recorded once.

The V and J genes are TRBV24-1 and TRBJ2-1, with D unclear. The receptor comes from a human donor with multiple sclerosis. Sequencing used CD4+ T cells from PBMCs. CDR3 nucleotide sequence: TGTGCCACCGGGTACGGATCCTACAATGAGCAGTTCTTC. This encodes CATGYGSYNEQFF.